This T cell receptor (beta chain) derives from a study of T cells in Graves' hyperthyroidism and ophthalmopathy. In regard to this clonotype: Antigen: not known.

Study-wide results and limits: In the blood, most expanded thyroid clonotypes above 0.001 appeared as well.

RNA transcripts were the template for amplifying TCR beta CDR3 regions. HTBI primers were used for first-round RT-PCR of the TCR CDR3. Using its own MiXCR run on the multiplex PCR reads, TCRdb lists one record per CDR3 protein. Found here are hundreds of thousands of distinct CDR3 sequences, roughly 40% of them singletons; the top ten hold 7% to 10%. Any patient presenting with uncontrolled infection, other autoimmune disease, pregnancy or lactation was left out. Diagnoses rested on clinical symptoms, serum thyroxine and TRAb, thyroid ultrasound and orbital computed tomography. It was less than 13 ml of fresh peripheral blood that supplied the PBMCs. Germline CDR1 is SNHLY and CDR2 is FYNNEI. The germline V and J ends were trimmed by 2 bases and 2 bases, with 8 bases remaining between them. CDR3 size: 14 residues.

The TCR comes from a man aged 18 to 29 with Graves' hyperthyroidism. The sequenced sample was blood. This chain links TRBV2 with TRBJ2-3; D gene ambiguous. CDR3 in DNA: TGTGCCAGCAGTGAAATGGCGAACACAGATACGCAGTATTTT. This encodes CASSEMANTDTQYF.